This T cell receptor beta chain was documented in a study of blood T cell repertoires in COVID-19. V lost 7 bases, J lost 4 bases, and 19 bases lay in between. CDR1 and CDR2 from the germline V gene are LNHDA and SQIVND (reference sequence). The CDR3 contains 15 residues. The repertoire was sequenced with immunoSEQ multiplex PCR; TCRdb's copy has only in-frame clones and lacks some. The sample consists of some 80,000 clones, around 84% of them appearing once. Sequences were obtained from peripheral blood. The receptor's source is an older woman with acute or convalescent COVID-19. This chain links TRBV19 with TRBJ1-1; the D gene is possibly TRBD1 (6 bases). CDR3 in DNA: TGTGCCAGTACCCGAAGCGTTGGCAGGGGCACTGAAGCTTTCTTT. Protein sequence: CASTRSVGRGTEAFF.